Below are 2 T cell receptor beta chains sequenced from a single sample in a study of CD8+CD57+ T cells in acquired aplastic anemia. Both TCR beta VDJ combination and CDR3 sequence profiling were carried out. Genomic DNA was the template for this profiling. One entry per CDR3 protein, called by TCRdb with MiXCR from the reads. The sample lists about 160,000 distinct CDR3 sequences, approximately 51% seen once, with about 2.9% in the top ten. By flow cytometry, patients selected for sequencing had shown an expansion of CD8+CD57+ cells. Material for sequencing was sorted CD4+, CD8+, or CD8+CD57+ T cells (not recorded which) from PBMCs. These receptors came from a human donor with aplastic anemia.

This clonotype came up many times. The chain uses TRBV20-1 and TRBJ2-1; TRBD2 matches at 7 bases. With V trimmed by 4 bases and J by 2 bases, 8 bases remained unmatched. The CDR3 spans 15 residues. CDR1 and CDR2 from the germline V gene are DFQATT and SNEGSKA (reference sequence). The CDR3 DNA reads TGCAGTGCTATAGGGACGGCGGGGGCCTACAATGAGCAGTTCTTC. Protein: CSAIGTAGAYNEQFF.

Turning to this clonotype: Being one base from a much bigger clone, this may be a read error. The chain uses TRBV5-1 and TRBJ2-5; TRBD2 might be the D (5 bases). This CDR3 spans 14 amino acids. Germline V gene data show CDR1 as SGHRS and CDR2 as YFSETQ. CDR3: CVSSWGYSGETQYF. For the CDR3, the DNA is TGCGTCAGCAGCTGGGGATATTCGGGGGAGACCCAGTACTTC. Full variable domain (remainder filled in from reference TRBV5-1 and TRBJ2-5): KAGVTQTPRYLIKTRGQQVTLSCSPISGHRSVSWYQQTPGQGLQFLFEYFSETQRNKGNFPGRFSGRQFSNSRSEMNVSTLELGDSALYLCVSSWGYSGETQYFGPGTRLLVL.